This T cell receptor beta chain was identified in a study of blood T cell repertoires in COVID-19. Sequenced by immunoSEQ multiplex PCR; TCRdb stores in-frame clones only, minus some. The sample lists about 71,000 clones, 70% to 85% seen once, with approximately 30% in the top ten. Trimming removed 5 bases from V and 2 bases from J; junction bases left unmatched: 6. CDR1 and CDR2 from the germline V gene are SGHAT and FQNNGV. The CDR3 has 15 amino acids. Input material: peripheral blood. This chain links TRBV11-2 with TRBJ1-2; 9 bases match TRBD1. The clonotype was recovered from a man in his 70s with acute or convalescent COVID-19. The CDR3 coding sequence is TGTGCCAGCAGCGCACCCGGGACAGGGAACTATGGCTACACCTTC. Translating gives CASSAPGTGNYGYTF.